This T cell receptor beta chain was identified during a study of blood T cell repertoires in COVID-19. In the study overall: Sources were T cells, B-cell-depleted T cells, or PBMCs; the material itself was cDNA or gDNA.

The protocol was immunoSEQ multiplex PCR, while the TCRdb copy is restricted to in-frame clones and leaves out a portion. This repertoire shows about 48,000 clones, 90% found once; its top ten account for just over 5%. The sample holds one count of this clone. The CDR3 has 17 residues. Trimming cost V 1 base and J 4 bases, with 18 bases left between them. CDR1 and CDR2 (germline): MGHRA, YSYEKL. The clonotype originates from a man between 65 and 85 years old with acute or convalescent COVID-19. The sequenced material came from peripheral blood. The V call is TRBV4-1, the J call TRBJ2-3; TRBD2 is a possible D gene (6 bases). CDR3 sequence (DNA): TGCGCCAGCAGCCAAGTTCTAGCAGCGGGCCCCGCAGATACGCAGTATTTT. Encoded protein: CASSQVLAAGPADTQYF.